This T cell receptor (beta chain) stems from a study of regulatory dendritic cells for organ transplantation (dated by TCRdb to 2017 to 2019). Regarding the complete study: TCRbeta repertoires were sequenced from sorted naive and memory CD4+ and CD8+ T cells before and after allostimulation with regulatory or mature dendritic cells. Study-wide conclusions, independent of this receptor: In both subjects, allostimulation led to expansion of memory CD8+ clones, though the expansion induced by regulatory dendritic cells appeared to be more limited than that induced by mature dendritic cells. Only a couple of subjects were sequenced, and the authors noted considerable between-individual heterogeneity in the alloreactive memory CD8+ T cell pool. Among the resting subsets, the most alloreactive TCR clonotypes were found in memory CD8+ T cells. The repertoires of naive CD4+ and CD8+ T cells were highly diverse, while memory cell repertoires were less diverse, with memory CD8+ cells being the most oligoclonal.

A multiplexed two-step PCR with Vbeta-specific forward primers and Jbeta-specific reverse primers was used to amplify the TCRbeta CDR3 regions. TCRbeta libraries were sequenced on an Illumina instrument through the immunoSEQ service. Under the source paper's analysis protocol: IMGT annotation was used to assign V, D and J genes, and synthetic CDR3 analogues were used to correct counts for multiplex PCR bias. In the immunoSEQ Analyzer, repertoire clonality was calculated as one minus the normalized Shannon entropy. Whether a clone counted as expanded was decided by Fisher's exact test with Benjamini-Hochberg false discovery rate control and a two-tailed cutoff of P<0.01. TCRdb mirrors the immuneACCESS table, restricted to in-frame sequences. Some clones are absent from its copies; in checked studies, under half trace to an unresolved V gene, and the reason for the others is unknown. Clone size and V and J calls were adopted from that table, with D and trimming inferred from the DNA. Counted in this sample were almost 35,000 clones; approximately 88% of them appeared once. The ten largest clones capture roughly 0.065% of the sample.

Notes on this clone: The clone's antigen remains unknown. Mismatch with germline at one junction end may stem from a read error.

FACS was used to sort naive T cells as CD45RA+ cells and memory T cells as CD45RO+ CD4+ or CD8+ cells. Two healthy control subjects provided the T cells used for TCR sequencing. Unstimulated sorted T cell subsets served as baseline controls for the mixed lymphocyte reactions. The Qiagen DNeasy Blood & Tissue Kit was used to extract genomic DNA. CDR1 SSHAT and CDR2 FNYEAQ are derived from the germline V gene (reference sequence). Its CDR3 holds 17 amino acids, cysteine through phenylalanine. CDR3 DNA is the only sequence kept; it has 51 bases, read in frame from the first base. The sequenced sample was naive CD4+ T cells from blood. The meaning of the sample's cell subset or site label: CD45RA+ naive T cells. This TCR derives from a human donor in good health. The V gene is TRBV7-7 and the J gene is TRBJ2-1; TRBD2 is a weak D gene call, 6 bases matching. The CDR3 sequence is CASSLEAAGSSYNEQFF. The nucleotide sequence reads as follows: TGTGCTAGCAGCTTAGAGGCGGCGGGAAGTTCCTACAATGAGCAGTTCTTC.